The 15 T cell receptor beta chains below come from one sample, sequenced in a study of regulatory T cells in long-lasting Graves disease. Time point denoted: newly diagnosed GD, antithyroid drugs for less than 3 months. PBMC-derived RNA was used for the TCR library. Arm-PCR of CDR3 regions and iRepertoire HTBI primers were the basis on which TCR beta libraries were built. Via MiXCR, TCRdb re-called the multiplex PCR reads, giving one row per CDR3 protein. The sample yields about 400,000 distinct CDR3 sequences, approximately 16% seen once. The sample was also reused in another study, on T cells in Graves' hyperthyroidism and ophthalmopathy.

The sequencing used peripheral blood mononuclear cells (PBMCs), collected at new diagnosis, from a patient treated with antithyroid drugs. These receptors came from a woman in her forties with Graves disease.

This clonotype was observed many times. The chain couples TRBV12-5 to TRBJ2-1, with 8 bases aligning to TRBD1. The V and J ends lost 2 bases and 0 bases, in that order; junction bases with no gene match: 3. The CDR3 is 16 amino acids. Germline V gives CDR1 LGHNT, CDR2 FRNRAP. The CDR3 protein is CASGLRTGSSYNEQFF. CDR3 DNA: TGTGCTAGTGGTTTGCGGACAGGGAGCTCCTACAATGAGCAGTTCTTC. Together with reference TRBV12-5 and TRBJ2-1, the CDR3 gives the full variable domain: DARVTQTPRHKVTEMGQEVTMRCQPILGHNTVFWYRQTMMQGLELLAYFRNRAPLDDSGMPKDRFSAEMPDATLATLKIQPSEPRDSAVYFCASGLRTGSSYNEQFFGPGTRLTVL.

This clonotype was picked up many times. The CDR3 spells CASSHSGLKPDTQYF. Written as DNA, the CDR3 is TGTGCCAGCAGCCATAGCGGTCTAAAGCCAGATACGCAGTATTTT. The chain combines TRBV3-1 with TRBJ2-3; TRBD2 is a possible D gene (6 bases). CDR3 length: 15 amino acids. Trimming shortened V by 3 bases and J by 4 bases, and 14 bases separated the two germline ends. The germline CDR1 and CDR2 sequences are LGHDT and YNNKEL (reference sequence).

This clonotype was counted only a few times. This chain connects TRBV20-1 to TRBJ2-2; TRBD1 matches at 8 bases. CDR3 size: 18 residues. V lost 3 bases, J lost 6 bases, and 18 bases stayed unmatched. Per the germline V gene, CDR1 is DFQATT and CDR2 is SNEGSKA (reference sequence). The DNA for the CDR3 is TGCAGTGCTAGCCACGGCCTAGGACAGGGTAGAACTTCCGGGGAGCTGTTTTTT. Protein: CSASHGLGQGRTSGELFF.

This clonotype has ten or more counts. The chain joins TRBV12-3 or TRBV12-4 to TRBJ1-1; TRBD1 is a possible D gene (5 bases). The CDR3 is 15 residues long. The V end was cut by 6 bases, the J end by 5 bases, with 19 bases between. The CDR3 DNA is TGTGCCAGCAGATACCCGTGGGGGACCGATACTGAAGCTTTCTTT. Protein: CASRYPWGTDTEAFF.

There are a few counts of this clonotype. The V call is TRBV20-1, the J call TRBJ2-7, with D possibly TRBD2 on 6 matching bases. Between the trimmed V and J ends, which lost 3 bases and 3 bases, there was a span of 15 bases. The germline CDR1 and CDR2 sequences are DFQATT and SNEGSKA (reference sequence). The CDR3 is 14 amino acids. The CDR3 region is CSARTSRSGYEQYF. CDR3 in DNA: TGCAGTGCTAGGACTAGTCGGTCGGGCTACGAGCAGTACTTC.

This clonotype occurred many times. This rearrangement joins TRBV28 to TRBJ2-7, with no clear D. CDR1 MDHEN and CDR2 SYDVKM come from the germline V gene. V was shortened by 2 bases and J by 4 bases, with 21 bases between the two germline ends. CDR3 size: 17 residues. This chain's CDR3 is CASSLVLVGPVTYEQYF. The CDR3 coding sequence is TGTGCCAGCAGTTTAGTGCTTGTCGGGCCGGTTACATACGAGCAGTACTTC.

This clonotype was picked up many times. The rearrangement uses TRBV30 and TRBJ1-6, with unresolved D. In germline, CDR1 is GTSNPN, CDR2 SVGIG (reference sequence). The CDR3 covers 15 residues. Trimming cost V 2 bases and J 5 bases, with 13 bases left between them. CDR3 DNA: TGTGCCTGGAGTATAGGGATGGCGGATAATTCACCCCTCCACTTT. This sequence encodes CAWSIGMADNSPLHF.

This clonotype was observed a few times. This chain uses TRBV30 with TRBJ1-6, with D possibly being TRBD1 (5 bases). This CDR3 has 14 residues. V gave up 0 bases and J gave up 9 bases, with 12 bases separating them. Looked up from germline, CDR1 is GTSNPN and CDR2 is SVGIG (reference sequence). CDR3 nucleotides: TGTGCCTGGAGTGTACAGGAGACCCGTTCACCCCTCCACTTT. Its protein product is CAWSVQETRSPLHF.

This clonotype was recorded many times. The CDR3 region is CASSLVRSEEAFF. The CDR3 nucleotides are TGTGCCAGCAGCTTAGTTAGGTCGGAGGAAGCTTTCTTT. J is TRBJ1-1 and V is TRBV7-2; D remains ambiguous. Trimming took off 1 base at V and 8 bases at J, with 11 bases between the two ends. Germline V gene data show CDR1 as SGHTA and CDR2 as FQGNSA. This CDR3 comprises 13 residues.

This clonotype was seen repeatedly, ten times or more. The chain couples TRBV5-1 to TRBJ1-2; D is undetermined. Germline V CDR1 and CDR2: SGHRS, YFSETQ. The length of the CDR3 is 17 residues. The V end lost 6 bases, the J end lost 7 bases, and 28 bases lay between the germline ends. The chain's CDR3 is CASTRTSGPWGAGGYTF. In DNA, the CDR3 is TGCGCCAGCACCCGGACGTCGGGCCCCTGGGGTGCCGGTGGCTACACCTTC.

In its sample, this clonotype was seen a few times. The V and J genes are TRBV6-1 and TRBJ2-2; 7 bases are shared with TRBD2. The V gene's germline CDR1 is MNHNS and CDR2 SASEGT. The CDR3 is made up of 18 amino acids. V lost 6 bases to trimming and J lost 3 bases; unmatched junction nucleotides: 16. CDR3 loop: CASRHESNLAVYTGELFF. CDR3 DNA: TGTGCCAGCAGACACGAGTCCAATCTAGCGGTCTACACCGGGGAGCTGTTTTTT.

The rearrangement joins TRBV29-1 to TRBJ1-1; 7 bases fit TRBD1. The V segment lost 1 base and the J segment 5 bases; nucleotides outside the gene matches: 4. The V gene's germline CDR1 is SQVTM and CDR2 ANQGSEA. CDR3 length: 13 amino acids. CDR3 DNA: TGCAGCGTTGAAGCGTCAGGGGGAACTGAAGCTTTCTTT. Translated: CSVEASGGTEAFF. Drawing the rest from reference TRBV29-1 and TRBJ1-1, the complete variable domain is SAVISQKPSRDICQRGTSLTIQCQVDSQVTMMFWYRQQPGQSLTLIATANQGSEATYESGFVIDKFPISRPNLTFSTLTVSNMSPEDSSIYLCSVEASGGTEAFFGQGTRLTVV.

This clonotype was seen ten or more times. The chain joins TRBV12-3 or TRBV12-4 to TRBJ1-1, with a tentative D call TRBD1 (5 bases). V lost 5 bases and J 3 bases, leaving 13 bases between the germline ends. This CDR3 is 14 amino acids long. This chain's CDR3 is CASSPTGRHTEAFF. CDR3 in DNA: TGTGCCAGCAGTCCTACAGGCCGGCACACTGAAGCTTTCTTT.

This clonotype was counted a few times. V is TRBV12-3 or TRBV12-4 and J is TRBJ1-2; 12 bases align to TRBD1. The length of the CDR3 is 14 residues. Trimming cost V 3 bases and J 6 bases; bases outside gene matches: 2. The CDR3 nucleotides read TGTGCCAGCAGTTTTTGGGACAGGGGGCATGGCTACACCTTC. This sequence encodes CASSFWDRGHGYTF.

This clonotype was recorded only once. The V call is TRBV6-1, the J call TRBJ2-1; 10 nucleotides agree with TRBD1. Germline V CDR1 and CDR2: MNHNS, SASEGT. J lost 8 bases, V lost 6 bases, and 7 bases had no gene match. This CDR3 spans 14 amino acids. This chain's CDR3 is CASSRDRGRYEQFF. The CDR3 DNA follows: TGTGCCAGCAGCCGCGACAGGGGGCGGTATGAGCAGTTCTTC.